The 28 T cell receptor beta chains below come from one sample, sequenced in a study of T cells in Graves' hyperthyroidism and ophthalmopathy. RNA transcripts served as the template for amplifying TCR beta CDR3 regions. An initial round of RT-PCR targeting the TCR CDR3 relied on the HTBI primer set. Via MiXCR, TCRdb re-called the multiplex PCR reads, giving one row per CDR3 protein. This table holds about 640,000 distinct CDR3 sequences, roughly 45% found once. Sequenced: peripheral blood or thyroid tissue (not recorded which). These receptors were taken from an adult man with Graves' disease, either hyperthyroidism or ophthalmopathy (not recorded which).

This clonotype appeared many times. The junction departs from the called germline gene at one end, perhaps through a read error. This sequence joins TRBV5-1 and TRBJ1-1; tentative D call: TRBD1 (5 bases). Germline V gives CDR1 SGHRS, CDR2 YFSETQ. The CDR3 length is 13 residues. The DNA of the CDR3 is TGTGCCAGCAGCTCGGACAAGAACACTGAAGCTTTCTTT. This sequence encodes CASSSDKNTEAFF.

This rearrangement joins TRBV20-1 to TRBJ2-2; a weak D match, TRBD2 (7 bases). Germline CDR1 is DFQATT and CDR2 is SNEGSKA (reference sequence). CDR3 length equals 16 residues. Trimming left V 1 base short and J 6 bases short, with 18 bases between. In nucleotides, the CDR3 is TGCAGTGCTAGAGCGGGGGGAATAGGGGGGCCCGGGGAGCTGTTTTTT. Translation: CSARAGGIGGPGELFF.

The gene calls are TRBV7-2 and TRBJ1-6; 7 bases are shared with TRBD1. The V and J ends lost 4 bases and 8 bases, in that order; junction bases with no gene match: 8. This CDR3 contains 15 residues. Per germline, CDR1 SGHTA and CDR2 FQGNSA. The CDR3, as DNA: TGTGCCAGCAGCTCTGACAGGGATCGGGATTCACCCCTCCACTTT. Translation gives CASSSDRDRDSPLHF.

The DNA for the CDR3 is TGTGCCAGCAGCGGAAGCCAGCCGGGGGACGATATTTGGGAGCAGTACTTC. As protein: CASSGSQPGDDIWEQYF. This rearrangement joins TRBV7-8 to TRBJ2-7; tentative D call: TRBD2 (6 bases). Deletions cut 5 bases from V and 7 bases from J, with 27 bases between. The CDR3 totals 17 residues. The germline gives CDR1 SGHVS, CDR2 FQNEAQ.

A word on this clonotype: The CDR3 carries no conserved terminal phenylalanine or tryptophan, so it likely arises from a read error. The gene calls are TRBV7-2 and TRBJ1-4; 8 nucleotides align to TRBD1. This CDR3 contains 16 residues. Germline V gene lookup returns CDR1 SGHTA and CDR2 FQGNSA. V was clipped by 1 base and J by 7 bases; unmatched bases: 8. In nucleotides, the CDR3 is TGTGCCAGCAGCTTAGAGCCAGGGACAGGAGGTGAAAAACTGTTTCTT. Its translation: CASSLEPGTGGEKLFL.

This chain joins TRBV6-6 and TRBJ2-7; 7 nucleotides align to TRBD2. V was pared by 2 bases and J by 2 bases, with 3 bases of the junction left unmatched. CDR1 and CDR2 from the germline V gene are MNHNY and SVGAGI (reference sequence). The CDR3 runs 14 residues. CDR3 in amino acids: CASSYGRVAYEQYF. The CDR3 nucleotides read TGTGCCAGCAGTTACGGGAGGGTGGCCTACGAGCAGTACTTC.

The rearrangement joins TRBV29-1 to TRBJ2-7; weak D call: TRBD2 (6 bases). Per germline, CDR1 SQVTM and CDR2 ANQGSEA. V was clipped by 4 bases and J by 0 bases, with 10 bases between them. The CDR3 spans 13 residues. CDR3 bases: TGCAGCGTTGTTGGCGGGGACTCCTACGAGCAGTACTTC. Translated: CSVVGGDSYEQYF.

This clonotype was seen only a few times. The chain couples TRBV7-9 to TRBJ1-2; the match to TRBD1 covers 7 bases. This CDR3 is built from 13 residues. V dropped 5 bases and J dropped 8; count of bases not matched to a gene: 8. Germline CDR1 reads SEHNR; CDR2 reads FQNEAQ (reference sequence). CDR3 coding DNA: TGTGCCAGCAGCCCGGACCCAGGGGGGGGCTACACCTTC. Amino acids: CASSPDPGGGYTF.

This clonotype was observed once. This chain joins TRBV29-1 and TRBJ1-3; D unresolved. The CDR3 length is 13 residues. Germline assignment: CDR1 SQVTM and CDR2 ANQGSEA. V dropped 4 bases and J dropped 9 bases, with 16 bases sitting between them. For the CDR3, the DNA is TGCAGCGTTGTGGCTAGCGGGAGTATCACCATATATTTT. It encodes CSVVASGSITIYF. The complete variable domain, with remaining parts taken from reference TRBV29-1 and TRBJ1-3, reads SAVISQKPSRDICQRGTSLTIQCQVDSQVTMMFWYRQQPGQSLTLIATANQGSEATYESGFVIDKFPISRPNLTFSTLTVSNMSPEDSSIYLCSVVASGSITIYFGEGSWLTVV.

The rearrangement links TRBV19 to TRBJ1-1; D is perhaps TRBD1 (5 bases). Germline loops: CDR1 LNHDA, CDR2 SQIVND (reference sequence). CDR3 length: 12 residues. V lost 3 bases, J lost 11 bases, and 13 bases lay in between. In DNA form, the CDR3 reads TGTGCCAGTAGTATGGCCGGGGGTAAGGCTTTCTTT. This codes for CASSMAGGKAFF.

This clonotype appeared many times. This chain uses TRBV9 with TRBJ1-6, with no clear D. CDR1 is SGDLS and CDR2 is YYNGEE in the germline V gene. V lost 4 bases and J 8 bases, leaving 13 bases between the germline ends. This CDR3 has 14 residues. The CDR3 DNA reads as TGTGCCAGCAGCCTATACGCCTCCGATTCACCCCTCCACTTT. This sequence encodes CASSLYASDSPLHF. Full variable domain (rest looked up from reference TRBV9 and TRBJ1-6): DSGVTQTPKHLITATGQRVTLRCSPRSGDLSVYWYQQSLDQGLQFLIQYYNGEERAKGNILERFSAQQFPDLHSELNLSSLELGDSALYFCASSLYASDSPLHFGNGTRLTVT.

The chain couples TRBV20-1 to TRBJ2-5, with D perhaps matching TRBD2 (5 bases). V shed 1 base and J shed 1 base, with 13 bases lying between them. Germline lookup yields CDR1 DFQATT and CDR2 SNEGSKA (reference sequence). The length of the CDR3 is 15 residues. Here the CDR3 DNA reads TGCAGTGCTAGAGCCCCAACTAGGACCCAAGAGACCCAGTACTTC. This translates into CSARAPTRTQETQYF.

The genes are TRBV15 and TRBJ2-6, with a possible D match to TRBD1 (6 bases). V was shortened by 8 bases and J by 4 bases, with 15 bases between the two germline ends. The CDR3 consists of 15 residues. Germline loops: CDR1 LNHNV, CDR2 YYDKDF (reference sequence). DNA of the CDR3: TGTGCCACCGCGGAGTACGGGACAGGGGCCAACGTCCTGACTTTC. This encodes CATAEYGTGANVLTF.

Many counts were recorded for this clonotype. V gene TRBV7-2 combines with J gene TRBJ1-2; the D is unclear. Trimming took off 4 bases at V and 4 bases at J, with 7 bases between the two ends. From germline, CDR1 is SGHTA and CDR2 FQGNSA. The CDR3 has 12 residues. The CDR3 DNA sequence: TGTGCCAGCAGCTCACAGTTCTATGGCTACACCTTC. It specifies CASSSQFYGYTF.

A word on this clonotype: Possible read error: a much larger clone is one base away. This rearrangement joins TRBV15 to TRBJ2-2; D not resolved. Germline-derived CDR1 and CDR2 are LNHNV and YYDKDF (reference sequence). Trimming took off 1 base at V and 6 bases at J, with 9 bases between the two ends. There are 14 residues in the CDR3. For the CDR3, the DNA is TGTGCCACCAGCAGAGCTTCGGGCGCCGGGGAGCTGTTTTTT. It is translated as CATSRASGAGELFF.

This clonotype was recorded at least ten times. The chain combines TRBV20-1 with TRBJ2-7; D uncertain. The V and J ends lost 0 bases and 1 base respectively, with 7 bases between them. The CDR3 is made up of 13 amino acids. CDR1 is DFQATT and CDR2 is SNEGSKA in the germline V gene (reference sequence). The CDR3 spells CSAREAPSYEQYF. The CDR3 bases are TGCAGTGCTAGAGAAGCCCCGTCCTACGAGCAGTACTTC.

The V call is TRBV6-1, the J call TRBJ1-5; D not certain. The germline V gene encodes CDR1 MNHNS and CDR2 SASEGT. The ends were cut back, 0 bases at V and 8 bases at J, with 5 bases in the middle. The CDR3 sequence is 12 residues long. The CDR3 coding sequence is TGTGCCAGCAGTGAAGCTCCGAAGCCCCAGCATTTT. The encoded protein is CASSEAPKPQHF.

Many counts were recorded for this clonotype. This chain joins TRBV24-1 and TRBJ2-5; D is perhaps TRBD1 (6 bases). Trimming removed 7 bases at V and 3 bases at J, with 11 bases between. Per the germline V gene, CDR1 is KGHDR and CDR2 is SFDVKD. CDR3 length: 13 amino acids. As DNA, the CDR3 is TGTGCCACCAGACCTAGGGGGAAAGAGACCCAGTACTTC. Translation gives CATRPRGKETQYF.

The CDR3 bases are TGTGCCAGCAGTTTAGAGTTAGGGGGGTTCAGCAATCAGCCCCAGCATTTT. Translated, it gives CASSLELGGFSNQPQHF. This rearrangement joins TRBV12-3 or TRBV12-4 to TRBJ1-5; D may be TRBD1 (6 bases). The CDR3 totals 17 residues. Trimming removed 1 base from V and 1 base from J, with 14 bases in between.

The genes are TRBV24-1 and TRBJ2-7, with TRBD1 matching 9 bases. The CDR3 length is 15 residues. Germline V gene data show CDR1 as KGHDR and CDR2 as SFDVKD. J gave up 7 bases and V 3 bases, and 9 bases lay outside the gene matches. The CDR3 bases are TGTGCCACCAGTGATCCGTGGACAGGGGCCAGGGAGCAGTACTTC. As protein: CATSDPWTGAREQYF.

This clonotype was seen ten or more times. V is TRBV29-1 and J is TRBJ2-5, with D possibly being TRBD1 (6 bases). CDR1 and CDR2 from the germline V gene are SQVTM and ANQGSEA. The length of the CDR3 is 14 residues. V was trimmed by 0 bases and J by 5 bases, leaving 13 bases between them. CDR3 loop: CSVEDREGVETQYF. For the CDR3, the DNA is TGCAGCGTTGAAGATCGAGAGGGGGTGGAGACCCAGTACTTC.

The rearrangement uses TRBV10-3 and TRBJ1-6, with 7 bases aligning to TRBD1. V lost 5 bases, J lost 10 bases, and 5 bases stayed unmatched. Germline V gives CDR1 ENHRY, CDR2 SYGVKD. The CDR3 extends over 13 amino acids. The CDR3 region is CAISPGTASPLHF. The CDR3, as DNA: TGTGCCATCAGTCCCGGGACAGCATCACCCCTCCACTTT.

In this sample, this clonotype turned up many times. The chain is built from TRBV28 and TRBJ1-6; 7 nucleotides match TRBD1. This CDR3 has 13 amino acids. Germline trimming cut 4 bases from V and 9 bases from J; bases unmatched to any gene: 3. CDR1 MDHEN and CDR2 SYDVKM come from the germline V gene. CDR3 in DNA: TGTGCCAGCAGTTACAGGGGTTCTTCACCCCTCCACTTT. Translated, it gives CASSYRGSSPLHF. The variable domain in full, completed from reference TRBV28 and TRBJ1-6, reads DVKVTQSSRYLVKRTGEKVFLECVQDMDHENMFWYRQDPGLGLRLIYFSYDVKMKEKGDIPEGYSVSREKKERFSLILESASTNQTSMYLCASSYRGSSPLHFGNGTRLTVT.

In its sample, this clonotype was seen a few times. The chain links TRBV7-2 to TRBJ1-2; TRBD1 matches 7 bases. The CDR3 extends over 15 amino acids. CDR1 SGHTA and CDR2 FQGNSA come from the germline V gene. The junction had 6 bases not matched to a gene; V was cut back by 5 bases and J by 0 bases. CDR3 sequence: CASSRDRVTNYGYTF. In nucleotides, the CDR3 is TGTGCCAGCAGCCGAGACAGGGTTACTAACTATGGCTACACCTTC. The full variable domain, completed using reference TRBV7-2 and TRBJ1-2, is GAGVSQSPSNKVTEKGKDVELRCDPISGHTALYWYRQSLGQGLEFLIYFQGNSAPDKSGLPSDRFSAERTGGSVSTLTIQRTQQEDSAVYLCASSRDRVTNYGYTFGSGTRLTVV.

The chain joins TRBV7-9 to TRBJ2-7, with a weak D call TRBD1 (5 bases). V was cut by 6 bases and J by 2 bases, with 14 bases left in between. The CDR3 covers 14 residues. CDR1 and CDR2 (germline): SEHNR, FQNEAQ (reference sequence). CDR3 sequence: CASSYTETAYEQYF. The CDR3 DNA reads TGTGCCAGCAGTTATACCGAGACAGCCTACGAGCAGTACTTC.

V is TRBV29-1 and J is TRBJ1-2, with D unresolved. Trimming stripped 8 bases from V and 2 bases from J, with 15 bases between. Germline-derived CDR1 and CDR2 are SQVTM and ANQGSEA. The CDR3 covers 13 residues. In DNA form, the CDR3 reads TGCAGCCAAGAGGGTAGGCTGAACTATGGCTACACCTTC. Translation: CSQEGRLNYGYTF.

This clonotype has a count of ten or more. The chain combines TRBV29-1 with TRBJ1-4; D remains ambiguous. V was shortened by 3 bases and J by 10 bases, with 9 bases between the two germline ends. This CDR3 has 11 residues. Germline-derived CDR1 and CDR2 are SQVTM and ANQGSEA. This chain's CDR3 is CSVERGVKLFF. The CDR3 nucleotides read TGCAGCGTTGAGCGGGGAGTAAAACTGTTTTTT.

The CDR3 DNA is TGTGCCGGACAGGGGAACTATGGCTACACCTTC. This codes for CAGQGNYGYTF. V usage is TRBV25-1 and J usage is TRBJ1-2; TRBD1 matches 9 bases. V shed 11 bases and J 2 bases; nucleotides not matched to a gene: 0. Per the germline V gene, CDR1 is MGHDK and CDR2 is SYGVNS. The CDR3 is 11 amino acids.